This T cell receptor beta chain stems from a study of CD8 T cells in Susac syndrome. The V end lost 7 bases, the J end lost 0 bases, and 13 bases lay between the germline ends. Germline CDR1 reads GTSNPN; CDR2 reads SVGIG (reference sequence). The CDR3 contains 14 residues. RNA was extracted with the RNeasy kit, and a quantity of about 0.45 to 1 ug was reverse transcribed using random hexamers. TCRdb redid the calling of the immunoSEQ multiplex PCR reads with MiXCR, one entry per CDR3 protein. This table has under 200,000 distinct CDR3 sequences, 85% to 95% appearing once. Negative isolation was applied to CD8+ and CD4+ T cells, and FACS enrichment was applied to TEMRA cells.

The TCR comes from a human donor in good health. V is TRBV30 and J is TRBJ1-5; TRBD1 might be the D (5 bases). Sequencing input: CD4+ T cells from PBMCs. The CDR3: CAFSQDYSNQPQHF. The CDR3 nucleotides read TGTGCCTTCTCACAGGACTATAGCAATCAGCCCCAGCATTTT.